The 16 T cell receptor beta chains reported below all come from one sample, sequenced in a study of patients and donors after allogeneic stem cell transplantation. Each CDR3 protein is one row after TCRdb ran MiXCR on the RT-PCR reads. This repertoire shows over 350,000 distinct CDR3 sequences, under 20% found once; its top ten account for around 6.8%. Source material: blood, either unsorted or a sorted T cell fraction (not recorded which). Receptors originate from a human donor who was either an allogeneic HSCT recipient or a stem cell or donor lymphocyte infusion donor (not recorded which). It is not recorded whose cells these are; they may come from a transplant donor.

This clonotype was observed a few times. This chain connects TRBV5-1 to TRBJ2-2; D call uncertain. The CDR3 totals 13 residues. Germline V gene data show CDR1 as SGHRS and CDR2 as YFSETQ. Trimming pared 3 bases from V and 1 base from J, leaving 4 bases between. CDR3 amino acids: CASSWKNTGELFF. CDR3 bases: TGCGCCAGCAGCTGGAAGAACACCGGGGAGCTGTTTTTT.

This clonotype showed up many times. CDR3 sequence reads: CASSSRTGLNGELFF. CDR3 nucleotides: TGTGCCAGCAGCAGTCGGACAGGGCTGAACGGGGAGCTGTTTTTT. This chain uses TRBV12-3 or TRBV12-4 with TRBJ2-2; 8 bases fit TRBD1. CDR3 length: 15 residues. The J segment lost 7 bases and the V segment lost 6 bases, leaving 10 bases of the junction unmatched.

The V gene is TRBV27, the J gene TRBJ1-2; D remains unclear. Germline V lookup: CDR1 MNHEY, CDR2 SMNVEV (reference sequence). Trimming shortened V by 4 bases and J by 2 bases, and 11 bases separated the two germline ends. The CDR3 contains 14 residues. The CDR3 loop reads CASSSRSSNYGYTF. CDR3 in DNA: TGTGCCAGCAGTTCCAGGTCGTCGAACTATGGCTACACCTTC.

The chain combines TRBV7-3 with TRBJ2-3, with no clear D. The germline V gene encodes CDR1 SGHTA and CDR2 FQGTGA. V was trimmed by 1 base and J by 4 bases, leaving 15 bases between them. The length of the CDR3 is 16 residues. The DNA of the CDR3 is TGTGCCAGCAGCTTAATCGGGCCTGAGGCCCCAGATACGCAGTATTTT. As protein: CASSLIGPEAPDTQYF.

The chain combines TRBV4-1 with TRBJ2-7; 12 nucleotides align to TRBD2. The V and J ends lost 1 base and 6 bases, in that order; junction bases with no gene match: 4. CDR3 size: 15 residues. CDR1 and CDR2 (germline): MGHRA, YSYEKL. The CDR3 reads CASSQGASGRGEQYF. CDR3 DNA: TGCGCCAGCAGCCAAGGGGCTAGCGGGAGGGGCGAGCAGTACTTC.

In DNA, the CDR3 is TGTGCCAGCAGTTTAGGTTACGGATCCTACAATGAGCAGTTCTTC. Protein product: CASSLGYGSYNEQFF. This chain links TRBV28 with TRBJ2-1; D unresolved. V lost 2 bases and J 1 base, leaving 9 bases between the germline ends. CDR3 size: 15 residues. Germline V lookup: CDR1 MDHEN, CDR2 SYDVKM. Full variable domain (outside the CDR3, taken from reference TRBV28 and TRBJ2-1): DVKVTQSSRYLVKRTGEKVFLECVQDMDHENMFWYRQDPGLGLRLIYFSYDVKMKEKGDIPEGYSVSREKKERFSLILESASTNQTSMYLCASSLGYGSYNEQFFGPGTRLTVL.

V gene TRBV21-1 combines with J gene TRBJ2-7; the listed D gene, TRBD1, was not tested against the DNA. TRBV21-1 is a recognized pseudogene. The CDR3 covers 15 residues. The chain's CDR3 is CASSKPPPTGDEQYF. CDR3 sequence (DNA): TGTGCCAGCAGCAAACCCCCACCGACAGGGGACGAGCAGTACTTC.

The J gene is TRBJ2-2, the V gene TRBV7-2; D is unresolved. Germline V CDR1 and CDR2: SGHTA, FQGNSA. V dropped 1 base and J dropped 3 bases, with 6 bases sitting between them. This CDR3 has 14 amino acids. The CDR3 nucleotides are TGTGCCAGCAGCTTAGGGCCCTACACCGGGGAGCTGTTTTTT. Translation gives CASSLGPYTGELFF.

This rearrangement joins TRBV20-1 to TRBJ2-5; 8 positions agree with TRBD2. The CDR3 length is 12 residues. Germline CDR1 and CDR2: DFQATT and SNEGSKA (reference sequence). After removal of 7 bases from V and 5 bases from J, the junction contained 6 bases not matched to a gene. The CDR3 protein is CSGSGRVETQYF. The CDR3 DNA reads as TGCAGTGGGAGCGGGAGAGTGGAGACCCAGTACTTC.

This chain uses TRBV6-1 with TRBJ2-7; TRBD1 might be the D (6 bases). CDR1 MNHNS and CDR2 SASEGT come from the germline V gene. Trimming left V 3 bases short and J 0 bases short, with 12 bases between. This CDR3 is built from 15 residues. The CDR3 loop is CASSDHRVGSYEQYF. CDR3 sequence (DNA): TGTGCCAGCAGTGACCACAGGGTTGGCTCCTACGAGCAGTACTTC.

The rearrangement joins TRBV21-1 to TRBJ2-7; the table gives TRBD2 as D, unverified against the DNA. TRBV21-1 has pseudogene status. CDR3 length: 13 amino acids. The CDR3 loop reads CASPRRGFCEQYF. Written as DNA, the CDR3 is TGTGCCAGCCCTAGGCGGGGATTTTGCGAGCAGTACTTC.

The chain has TRBV5-2 and TRBJ2-6. TRBV5-2 represents a pseudogene. The CDR3 is 19 residues long. CDR3: CASSLFPLAILSGANVLTF. CDR3 nucleotides: TGTGCCAGCAGCTTATTTCCGTTAGCTATCCTCTCTGGGGCCAACGTCCTGACTTTC.

This clonotype occurred a few times. V is TRBV4-3 and J is TRBJ2-7; 8 bases match TRBD1. The CDR3 has 16 amino acids. Looked up from germline, CDR1 is LGHNA and CDR2 is YSLEER. The trim removed 0 bases at V and 6 bases at J, leaving 10 bases unmatched. This chain's CDR3 is CASSQDLWAGGIEQYF. The CDR3 DNA reads TGCGCCAGCAGCCAAGATCTTTGGGCAGGGGGCATCGAGCAGTACTTC.

This chain uses TRBV5-1 with TRBJ2-1; perhaps TRBD1 as D (5 bases). This CDR3 is built from 15 residues. V was trimmed by 4 bases and J by 3 bases, leaving 14 bases between them. Germline CDR1 reads SGHRS; CDR2 reads YFSETQ. The CDR3 region has the DNA TGCGCCAGCAGCAAAACAGGAACATTCTACAATGAGCAGTTCTTC. Translation gives CASSKTGTFYNEQFF. Full variable domain (rest looked up from reference TRBV5-1 and TRBJ2-1): KAGVTQTPRYLIKTRGQQVTLSCSPISGHRSVSWYQQTPGQGLQFLFEYFSETQRNKGNFPGRFSGRQFSNSRSEMNVSTLELGDSALYLCASSKTGTFYNEQFFGPGTRLTVL.

The rearrangement uses TRBV7-9 and TRBJ2-5; 13 bases are a match to TRBD2. This CDR3 has 16 residues. Germline CDR1 SEHNR, CDR2 FQNEAQ (reference sequence). Trimming took 4 bases from V and 5 from J; bases not matched to a gene: 7. CDR3 residues: CASSYRTSGRRETQYF. The CDR3 nucleotides are TGTGCCAGCAGCTACCGGACTAGCGGGAGAAGGGAGACCCAGTACTTC. Variable domain in full (rest from reference TRBV7-9 and TRBJ2-5): DTGVSQNPRHKITKRGQNVTFRCDPISEHNRLYWYRQTLGQGPEFLTYFQNEAQLEKSRLLSDRFSAERPKGSFSTLEIQRTEQGDSAMYLCASSYRTSGRRETQYFGPGTRLLVL.

This clonotype was seen more than once but under ten times. The chain has TRBV6-5 and TRBJ1-1; D is unclear. The CDR3 is 14 residues long. Germline V gene lookup returns CDR1 MNHEY and CDR2 SVGAGI. Trimming cost V 4 bases and J 4 bases, with 13 bases left between them. CDR3 region: CASSWAEGGTEAFF. CDR3 DNA: TGTGCCAGCAGTTGGGCTGAGGGTGGCACTGAAGCTTTCTTT.